This T cell receptor beta chain came from a study of early T cells in non-severe SARS-CoV-2 infection. TCRdb used MiXCR to reprocess the 5' RACE reads, holding one entry per CDR3 protein. The repertoire has more than 35,000 distinct CDR3 sequences, 5% to 7% of them found once; the top ten carry 5% to 7%. Germline-derived CDR1 and CDR2 are SEHNR and FQNEAQ (reference sequence). Trimming cost V 1 base and J 7 bases, with 11 bases left between them. The CDR3 contains 15 residues. This clonotype has only one observation. The chain recombines TRBV7-9 with TRBJ1-6, with unresolved D. The sample comprised whole blood. The TCR comes from an adult who was a healthcare worker with PCR-confirmed SARS-CoV-2 infection or an uninfected control (not recorded which). CDR3 sequence: CASSLELGGNSPLHF. The CDR3 DNA sequence: TGTGCCAGCAGCTTAGAACTAGGAGGGAATTCACCCCTCCACTTT. Together with reference TRBV7-9 and TRBJ1-6, the CDR3 gives the full variable domain: DTGVSQNPRHKITKRGQNVTFRCDPISEHNRLYWYRQTLGQGPEFLTYFQNEAQLEKSRLLSDRFSAERPKGSFSTLEIQRTEQGDSAMYLCASSLELGGNSPLHFGNGTRLTVT.